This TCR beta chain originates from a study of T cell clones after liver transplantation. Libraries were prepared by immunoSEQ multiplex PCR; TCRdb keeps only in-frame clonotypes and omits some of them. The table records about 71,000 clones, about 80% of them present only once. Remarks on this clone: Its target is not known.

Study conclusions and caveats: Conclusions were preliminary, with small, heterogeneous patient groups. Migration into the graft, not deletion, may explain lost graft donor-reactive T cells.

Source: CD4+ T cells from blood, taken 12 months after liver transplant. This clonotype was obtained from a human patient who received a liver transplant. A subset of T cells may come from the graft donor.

In DNA form, the CDR3 reads TGTGCCAGCAGTCCTATAGCGGGAAGGGGCACAGATACGCAGTATTTT. Amino acids: CASSPIAGRGTDTQYF. The chain recombines TRBV28 with TRBJ2-3, with 8 bases lining up with TRBD2. This CDR3 contains 16 residues. Trimming removed 5 bases from V and 1 base from J; junction bases left unmatched: 8. Germline CDR1 and CDR2: MDHEN and SYDVKM.